This entry lists 19 T cell receptor beta chains sequenced from one sample in a study of blood T cell repertoires in COVID-19. TCRdb's copy holds only in-frame clones and misses some; the assay was immunoSEQ multiplex PCR. The sample has fewer than 250,000 clones, 80% to 90% seen once; the top ten hold around 7%. Material: PBMCs or T cells enriched from blood (not recorded which). These TCRs come from a man in his thirties or forties in a cohort exposed to, infected with or recovered from COVID-19 (not recorded which).

V is TRBV24-1 and J is TRBJ2-5; D is possibly TRBD1 (5 bases). The CDR3 is made up of 15 amino acids. Germline-derived CDR1 and CDR2 are KGHDR and SFDVKD. The V end lost 2 bases, the J end lost 5 bases, and 14 bases lay between the germline ends. CDR3 protein: CATSDSQVADETQYF. The CDR3 nucleotides read TGTGCCACCAGTGATTCACAGGTGGCGGATGAGACCCAGTACTTC.

The rearrangement links TRBV2 to TRBJ1-5; TRBD1 agrees at 7 bases. The J segment lost 7 bases and the V segment lost 9 bases, leaving 9 bases of the junction unmatched. The CDR3 totals 13 residues. Germline V gives CDR1 SNHLY, CDR2 FYNNEI. The CDR3 DNA sequence: TGTGCCAGTTCTTATCAAGGGGGCCAGCCCCAGCATTTT. Translation: CASSYQGGQPQHF.

This clone was counted once. This rearrangement joins TRBV6-5 to TRBJ1-2; D is unresolved. The CDR3 has 13 amino acids. V was clipped by 6 bases and J by 4 bases, with 12 bases between them. Germline V gene data show CDR1 as MNHEY and CDR2 as SVGAGI. DNA for the CDR3: TGTGCCAGCAGACCGGGGTATGGCTATGGCTACACCTTC. Translated: CASRPGYGYGYTF.

The V and J genes are TRBV28 and TRBJ2-1; tentatively, D is TRBD2 (6 bases). Germline loops: CDR1 MDHEN, CDR2 SYDVKM. Trimming took off 4 bases at V and 0 bases at J, with 16 bases between the two ends. The CDR3 runs 17 residues. The CDR3 loop reads CASSSLPLARSYNEQFF. In DNA, the CDR3 is TGTGCCAGCAGTTCCCTCCCCCTAGCGCGCTCCTACAATGAGCAGTTCTTC.

The rearrangement uses TRBV13 and TRBJ2-3, with D maybe TRBD1 (6 bases). The CDR3 consists of 13 residues. Trimming shortened V by 5 bases and J by 4 bases, and 10 bases separated the two germline ends. The V gene's germline CDR1 is PRHDT and CDR2 FYEKMQ (reference sequence). This CDR3 reads CASSDPGADTQYF. CDR3 DNA sequence: TGTGCCAGCAGCGACCCAGGGGCAGATACGCAGTATTTT.

The rearrangement uses TRBV19 and TRBJ2-6, with D possibly matching TRBD2 (5 bases). Germline CDR1 and CDR2: LNHDA and SQIVND (reference sequence). Trimming removed 6 bases from V and 3 bases from J, with 9 bases in between. The CDR3 runs to 14 residues. CDR3: CASRRVGGANVLTF. The CDR3 DNA sequence: TGTGCCAGTAGGAGGGTAGGTGGGGCCAACGTCCTGACTTTC.

This chain joins TRBV5-1 and TRBJ1-6, with D possibly matching TRBD1 (5 bases). Germline CDR1 and CDR2: SGHRS and YFSETQ. V was shortened by 2 bases and J by 0 bases, with 6 bases between the two germline ends. This CDR3 has 15 amino acids. The CDR3 here is CASSFDSSYNSPLHF. The CDR3 bases are TGCGCCAGCAGCTTCGACAGCTCCTATAATTCACCCCTCCACTTT.

This clone was counted only a few times. V gene TRBV7-2 combines with J gene TRBJ1-2, with TRBD1 matching 11 bases. The CDR3 sequence is 17 residues long. Trimming removed 4 bases from V and 6 bases from J; junction bases left unmatched: 13. Germline V CDR1 and CDR2: SGHTA, FQGNSA. DNA of the CDR3: TGTGCCAGCAGCTCATCCGGGACAGGGGGATTTTTTGATGGCTACACCTTC. Translated, it gives CASSSSGTGGFFDGYTF. The complete variable domain, with remaining parts taken from reference TRBV7-2 and TRBJ1-2, reads GAGVSQSPSNKVTEKGKDVELRCDPISGHTALYWYRQSLGQGLEFLIYFQGNSAPDKSGLPSDRFSAERTGGSVSTLTIQRTQQEDSAVYLCASSSSGTGGFFDGYTFGSGTRLTVV.

The rearrangement uses TRBV6-6 and TRBJ2-7, with 14 positions matching TRBD2. CDR3 length equals 16 residues. Trimming removed 5 bases from V and 6 bases from J; junction bases left unmatched: 9. Per germline, CDR1 MNHNY and CDR2 SVGAGI (reference sequence). The chain's CDR3 is CASSPGLAGAGFEQYF. DNA of the CDR3: TGTGCCAGCAGTCCGGGACTAGCGGGGGCTGGATTCGAGCAGTACTTC.

This chain joins TRBV2 and TRBJ2-2; D perhaps matches TRBD2 (5 bases). Trimming removed 7 bases at V and 7 bases at J, with 7 bases between. This CDR3 comprises 11 residues. Germline loops: CDR1 SNHLY, CDR2 FYNNEI. The CDR3 DNA reads as TGTGCCAGCATCGAGGGCGGGGAGCTGTTTTTT. The encoded protein is CASIEGGELFF.

The chain is built from TRBV15 and TRBJ2-2, with 7 bases matching TRBD1. The CDR3 is 13 residues long. Looked up from germline, CDR1 is LNHNV and CDR2 is YYDKDF (reference sequence). V dropped 5 bases and J dropped 9; count of bases not matched to a gene: 6. This chain's CDR3 is CATSETGARELFF. In DNA, the CDR3 is TGTGCCACCAGCGAAACAGGGGCCCGGGAGCTGTTTTTT. Combining the CDR3 with reference TRBV15 and TRBJ2-2 gives the whole variable domain DAMVIQNPRYQVTQFGKPVTLSCSQTLNHNVMYWYQQKSSQAPKLLFHYYDKDFNNEADTPDNFQSRRPNTSFCFLDIRSPGLGDTAMYLCATSETGARELFFGEGSRLTVL.

This clone showed up just once. The J gene is TRBJ2-1, the V gene TRBV7-9; 7 bases align to TRBD2. J gave up 1 base and V 4 bases, and 7 bases lay outside the gene matches. The CDR3 contains 16 residues. Germline CDR1 SEHNR, CDR2 FQNEAQ (reference sequence). Written as DNA, the CDR3 is TGTGCCAGCAGCTCCCTCGGCGGGAGTTCCTACAATGAGCAGTTCTTC. Its protein is CASSSLGGSSYNEQFF.

Ten or more counts support this clone. The V gene is TRBV27, the J gene TRBJ2-7; 9 nucleotides match TRBD2. CDR1 is MNHEY and CDR2 is SMNVEV in the germline V gene (reference sequence). The CDR3 length is 15 residues. J lost 4 bases, V lost 8 bases, and 12 bases had no gene match. CDR3 protein: CASGGRLAVGYEQYF. The CDR3 DNA follows: TGTGCCAGCGGGGGGCGACTAGCGGTGGGGTACGAGCAGTACTTC.

This clone appeared a single time. The rearrangement uses TRBV5-1 and TRBJ2-7; D gene ambiguous. The germline V gene encodes CDR1 SGHRS and CDR2 YFSETQ. The CDR3 consists of 14 residues. Trimming cost V 4 bases and J 2 bases, with 13 bases left between them. CDR3 DNA: TGCGCCAGCAGCCTCCCCGAAGCCACCTACGAGCAGTACTTC. It is translated as CASSLPEATYEQYF.

The chain carries TRBV28 and TRBJ2-5; 10 bases fit TRBD2. This CDR3 spans 16 amino acids. The germline V gene has CDR1 MDHEN and CDR2 SYDVKM. V was pared by 6 bases and J by 4 bases, with 11 bases of the junction left unmatched. In DNA, the CDR3 is TGTGCCAGCAGCTCCCCTAGCGGGAGAATTGGAGAGACCCAGTACTTC. Amino acids: CASSSPSGRIGETQYF.

This clone was found a few times. The genes are TRBV6-2 or TRBV6-3 and TRBJ2-7, with D unresolved. This CDR3 spans 12 amino acids. In germline, CDR1 is MNHEY, CDR2 SVGEGT. V was pared by 3 bases and J by 2 bases, with 5 bases between. Here the CDR3 reads CASSYSTYEQYF. The CDR3 coding sequence is TGTGCCAGCAGTTATAGTACCTACGAGCAGTACTTC.

The rearrangement links TRBV27 to TRBJ1-2; D call uncertain. Germline V lookup: CDR1 MNHEY, CDR2 SMNVEV (reference sequence). The CDR3 consists of 13 residues. V was clipped by 3 bases and J by 1 base, with 6 bases between them. The DNA for the CDR3 is TGTGCCAGCAGTTTCGGGGTTAACTATGGCTACACCTTC. It specifies CASSFGVNYGYTF.

V is TRBV28 and J is TRBJ2-7; D gene uncertain. V was pared by 4 bases and J by 4 bases, with 8 bases between. Germline-derived CDR1 and CDR2 are MDHEN and SYDVKM. This CDR3 is 12 amino acids long. The CDR3 DNA sequence: TGTGCCAGCAGTTCCCCCCTATACGAGCAGTACTTC. Encoded protein: CASSSPLYEQYF.

This chain joins TRBV28 and TRBJ2-5, with 12 bases fitting TRBD2. Germline trimming cut 4 bases from V and 5 bases from J; bases unmatched to any gene: 8. Germline CDR1 is MDHEN and CDR2 is SYDVKM. This CDR3 comprises 16 residues. DNA for the CDR3: TGTGCCAGCAGTTCTAGCGGGAGGGCAATGGGGGAGACCCAGTACTTC. It codes for CASSSSGRAMGETQYF.